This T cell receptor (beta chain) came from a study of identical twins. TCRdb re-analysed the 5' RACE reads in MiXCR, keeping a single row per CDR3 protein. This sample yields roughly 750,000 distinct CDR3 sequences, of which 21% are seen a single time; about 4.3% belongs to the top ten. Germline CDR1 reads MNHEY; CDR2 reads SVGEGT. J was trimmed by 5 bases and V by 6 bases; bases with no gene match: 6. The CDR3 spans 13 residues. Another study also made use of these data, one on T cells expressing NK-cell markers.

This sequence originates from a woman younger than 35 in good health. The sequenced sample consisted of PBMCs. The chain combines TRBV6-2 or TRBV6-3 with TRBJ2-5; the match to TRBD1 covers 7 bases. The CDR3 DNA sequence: TGTGCCAGCAGCCTACAGGGGACGGAGACCCAGTACTTC. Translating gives CASSLQGTETQYF.